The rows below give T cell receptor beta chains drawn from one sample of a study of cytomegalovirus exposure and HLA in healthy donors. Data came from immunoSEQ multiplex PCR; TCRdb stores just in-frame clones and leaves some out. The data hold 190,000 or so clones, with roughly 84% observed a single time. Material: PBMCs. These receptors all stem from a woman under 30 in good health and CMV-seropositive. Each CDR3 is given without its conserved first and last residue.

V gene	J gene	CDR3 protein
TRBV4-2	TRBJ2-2	ASSQDSGGYTGELF
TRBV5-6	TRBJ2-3	ASSFAGLASDTQY
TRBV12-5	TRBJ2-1	ASSLGGGAYEQF
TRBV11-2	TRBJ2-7	ASSYLLTGGYEQY
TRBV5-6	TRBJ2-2	ASSLSGWASNTGELF
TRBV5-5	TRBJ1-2	ASSREGQGYYGYT
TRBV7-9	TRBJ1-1	ASSPPTGMNTEAF
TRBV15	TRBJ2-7	ATSRSLQGGGYEQY
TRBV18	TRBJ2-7	ASSPNIVTSGGAEQY
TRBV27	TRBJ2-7	ASSSTGKRYEQY
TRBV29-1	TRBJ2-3	SVADTTDTQY
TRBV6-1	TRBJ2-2	ASRTGGAAPGELF
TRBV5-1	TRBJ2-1	ASSLEGGGQIPPF
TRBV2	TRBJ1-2	ASSTGKWDYGYT
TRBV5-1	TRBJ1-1	ASSLSLRRKYAEAF
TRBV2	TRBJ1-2	ASTGQTYGYT
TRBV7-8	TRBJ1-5	ASSLGQGNQPQH
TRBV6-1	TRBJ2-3	ASRRGDTDTQY
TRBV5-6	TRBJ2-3	ASSLAAGGHGTDTQY
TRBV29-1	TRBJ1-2	SVRDAGGYGYT
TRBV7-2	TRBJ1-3	ASSLQGAKGNTIY
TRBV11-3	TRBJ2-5	ASSIGAGHDQETQY
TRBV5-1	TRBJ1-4	ASSPGQGRNEKLF
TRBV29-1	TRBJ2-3	SVGTGEDTQY
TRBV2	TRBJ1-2	ASDAGVSNYGYT
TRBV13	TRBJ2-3	ASSSATVSTDTQY
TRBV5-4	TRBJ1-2	ASRKEQGVGYGYT
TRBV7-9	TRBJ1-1	ASSTGTQPGAF
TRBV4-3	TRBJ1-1	ASSQEGRVGEVAF
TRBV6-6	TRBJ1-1	ASSNPGQGVAEAF
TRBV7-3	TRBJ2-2	ASSPRVNTGELF
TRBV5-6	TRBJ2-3	ASSLGLAGTDTQY
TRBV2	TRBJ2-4	ASSEALRAGGNIQY
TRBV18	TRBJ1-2	ASSHGRVDLGYT
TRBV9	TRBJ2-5	ASSPRTAKETQY
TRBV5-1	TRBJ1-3	ASSPDSSGNTIY
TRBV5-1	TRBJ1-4	ASSFRTGGEKLF
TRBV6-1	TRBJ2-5	ASSESPGQY
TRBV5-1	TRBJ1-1	ASSPDSTEAF
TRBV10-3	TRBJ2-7	AISGPGTPSYEQY
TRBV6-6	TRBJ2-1	ASNFAGLANEQF
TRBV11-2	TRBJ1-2	ASSFPAGNNYGYT
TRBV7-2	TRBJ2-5	ASSFSGGGGETQY
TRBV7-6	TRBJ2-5	ASSLGSKQETQY
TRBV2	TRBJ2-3	ASSEAAGGAFRGLTDTQY
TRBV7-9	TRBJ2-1	ASSLRDSRPNEQF
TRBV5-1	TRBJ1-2	ASSLGAYYGYT
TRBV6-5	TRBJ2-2	ASHRTGRTGELF
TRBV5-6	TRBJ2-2	ASSRRTGELF